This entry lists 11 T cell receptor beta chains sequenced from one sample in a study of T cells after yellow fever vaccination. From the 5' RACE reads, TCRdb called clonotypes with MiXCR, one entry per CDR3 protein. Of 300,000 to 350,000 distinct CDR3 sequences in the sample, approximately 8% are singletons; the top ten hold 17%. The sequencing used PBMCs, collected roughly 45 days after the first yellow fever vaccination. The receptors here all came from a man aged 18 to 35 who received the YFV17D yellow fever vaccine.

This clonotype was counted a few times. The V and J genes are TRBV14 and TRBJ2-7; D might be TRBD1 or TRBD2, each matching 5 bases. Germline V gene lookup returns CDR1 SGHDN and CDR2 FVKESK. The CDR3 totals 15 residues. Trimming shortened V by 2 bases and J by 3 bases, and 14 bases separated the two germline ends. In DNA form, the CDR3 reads TGTGCCAGCAGCCAAACCTCTGGGACCGACTACGAGCAGTACTTC. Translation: CASSQTSGTDYEQYF.

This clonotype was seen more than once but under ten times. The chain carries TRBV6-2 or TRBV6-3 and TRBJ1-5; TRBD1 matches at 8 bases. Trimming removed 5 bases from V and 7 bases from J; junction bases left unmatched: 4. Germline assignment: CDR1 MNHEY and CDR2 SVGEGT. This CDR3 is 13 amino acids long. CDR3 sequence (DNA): TGTGCCAGCAGTGACGGACAGGGACAGCCCCAGCATTTT. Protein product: CASSDGQGQPQHF.

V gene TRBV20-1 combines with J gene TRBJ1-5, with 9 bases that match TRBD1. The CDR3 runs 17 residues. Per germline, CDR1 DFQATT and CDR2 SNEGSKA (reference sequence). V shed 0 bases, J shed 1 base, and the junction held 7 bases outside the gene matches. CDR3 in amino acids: CSARETYRGQSNQPQHF. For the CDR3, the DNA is TGCAGTGCTAGAGAGACTTACAGGGGGCAAAGCAATCAGCCCCAGCATTTT.

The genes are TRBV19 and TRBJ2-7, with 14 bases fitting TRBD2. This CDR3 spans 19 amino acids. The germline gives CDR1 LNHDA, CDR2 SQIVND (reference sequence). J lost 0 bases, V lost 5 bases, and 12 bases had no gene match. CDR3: CASSSPTSGGACYSYEQYV. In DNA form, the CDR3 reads TGTGCCAGTAGTTCACCGACTAGCGGGGGGGCCTGCTACTCCTACGAGCAGTACGTC.

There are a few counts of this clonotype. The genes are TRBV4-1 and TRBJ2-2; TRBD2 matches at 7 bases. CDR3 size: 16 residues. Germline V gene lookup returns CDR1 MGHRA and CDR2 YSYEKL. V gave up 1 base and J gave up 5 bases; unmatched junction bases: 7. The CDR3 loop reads CASSQGLALGTGELFF. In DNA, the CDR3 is TGCGCCAGCAGCCAAGGACTAGCCTTGGGTACCGGGGAGCTGTTTTTT.

In DNA form, the CDR3 reads TGTGCCAGCAGCTTTGAGATCGGGGGGCAGGGTGAAGCTTTCTTT. Its translation is CASSFEIGGQGEAFF. The chain joins TRBV5-4 to TRBJ1-1, with D perhaps TRBD1 (6 bases). Germline CDR1 is SGHNT and CDR2 is YYREEE (reference sequence). Trimming left V 2 bases short and J 7 bases short, with 18 bases between. This CDR3 region has 15 residues.

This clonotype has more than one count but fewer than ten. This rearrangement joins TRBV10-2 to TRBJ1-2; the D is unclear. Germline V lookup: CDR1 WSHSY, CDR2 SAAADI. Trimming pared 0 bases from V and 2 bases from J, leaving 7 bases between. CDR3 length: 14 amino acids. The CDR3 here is CASSESGSNYGYTF. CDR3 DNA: TGCGCCAGCAGTGAGTCGGGCAGCAACTATGGCTACACCTTC.

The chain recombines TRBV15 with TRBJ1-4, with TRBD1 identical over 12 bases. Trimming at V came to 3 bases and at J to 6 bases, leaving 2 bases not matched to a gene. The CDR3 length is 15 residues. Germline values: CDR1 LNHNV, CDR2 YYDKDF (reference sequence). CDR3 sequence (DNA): TGTGCCACCAGCAGCCGGGACAGGGGGCATGAAAAACTGTTTTTT. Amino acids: CATSSRDRGHEKLFF.

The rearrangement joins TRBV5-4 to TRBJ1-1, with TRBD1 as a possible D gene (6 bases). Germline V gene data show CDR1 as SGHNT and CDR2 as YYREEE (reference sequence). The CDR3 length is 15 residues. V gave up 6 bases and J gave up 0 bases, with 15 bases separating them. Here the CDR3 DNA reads TGTGCCAGCACCGAGCCGGGACATATGAACACTGAAGCTTTCTTT. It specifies CASTEPGHMNTEAFF.

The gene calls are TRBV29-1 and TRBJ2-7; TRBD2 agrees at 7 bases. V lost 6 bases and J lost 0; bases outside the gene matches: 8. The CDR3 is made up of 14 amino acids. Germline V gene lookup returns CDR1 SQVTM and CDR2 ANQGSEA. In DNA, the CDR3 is TGCAGCGTCGCCGGCGGCGGGGGCTCCTACGAGCAGTACTTC. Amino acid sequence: CSVAGGGGSYEQYF.

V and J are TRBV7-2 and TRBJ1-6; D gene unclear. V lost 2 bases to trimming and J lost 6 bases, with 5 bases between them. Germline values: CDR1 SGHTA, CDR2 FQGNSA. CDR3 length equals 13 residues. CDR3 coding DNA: TGTGCCAGCAGCTTACTGATTAATTCACCCCTCCACTTT. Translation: CASSLLINSPLHF.